This entry concerns a single T cell receptor beta chain. Its antigen is unknown. The junction had 3 bases not matched to a gene; V was cut back by 3 bases and J by 2 bases. Germline V CDR1 and CDR2: SGHNT, YYREEE (reference sequence). There are 15 residues in the CDR3. This sample was included in a study of STAT5B mutations in CD4+ large granular lymphocyte leukemia. Sequencing was at survey level. Generated by immunoSEQ multiplex PCR, the TCRdb table keeps only in-frame clones and is missing some. The sample lists around 47,000 clones; around 81% were seen once. Study results and caveats: 8/27 top patient clones versus 2/35 control clones were TRBV06-family.

The chain combines TRBV5-4 with TRBJ1-4; 8 bases are a match to TRBD1. This sequence was found in a human donor in good health. Sequenced: CD4+ T cells from blood buffy coats. The CDR3 region has the DNA TGTGCCAGCAGCTCAGGGGGCTGGACTAATGAAAAACTGTTTTTT. Its translation: CASSSGGWTNEKLFF.